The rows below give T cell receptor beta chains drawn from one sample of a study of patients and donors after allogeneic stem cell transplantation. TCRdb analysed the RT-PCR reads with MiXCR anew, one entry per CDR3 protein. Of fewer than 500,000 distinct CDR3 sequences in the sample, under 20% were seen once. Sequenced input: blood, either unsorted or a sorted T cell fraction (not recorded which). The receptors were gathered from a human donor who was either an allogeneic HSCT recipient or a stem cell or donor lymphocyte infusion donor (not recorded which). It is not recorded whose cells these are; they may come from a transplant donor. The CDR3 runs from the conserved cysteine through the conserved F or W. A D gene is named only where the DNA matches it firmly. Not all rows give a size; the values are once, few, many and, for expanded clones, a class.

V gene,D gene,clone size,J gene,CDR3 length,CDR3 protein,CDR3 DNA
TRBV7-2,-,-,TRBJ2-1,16,CASSPKMGAPYNEQFF,TGTGCCAGCAGCCCGAAGATGGGCGCCCCCTACAATGAGCAGTTCTTC
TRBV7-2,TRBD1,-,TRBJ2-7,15,CASSGRDRGGYEQYF,TGTGCCAGCAGCGGGCGGGACAGGGGTGGCTACGAGCAGTACTTC
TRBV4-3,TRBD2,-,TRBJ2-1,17,CASSQDPRAGGFNEQFF,TGCGCCAGCAGCCAAGATCCGCGAGCGGGGGGGTTCAATGAGCAGTTCTTC
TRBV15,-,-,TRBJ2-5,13,CATSRGLQETQYF,TGTGCCACCAGCAGAGGTCTACAAGAGACCCAGTACTTC
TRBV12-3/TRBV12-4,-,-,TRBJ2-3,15,CASSLPSGRTDTQYF,TGTGCCAGCAGTTTACCGAGCGGCCGCACAGATACGCAGTATTTT
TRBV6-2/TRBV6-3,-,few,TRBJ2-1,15,CASSRRDGSYNEQFF,TGTGCCAGCAGCCGCCGGGACGGAAGCTACAATGAGCAGTTCTTC
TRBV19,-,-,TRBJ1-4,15,CASSMGGPQSEKLFF,TGTGCCAGTAGTATGGGGGGACCCCAGAGCGAAAAACTGTTTTTT
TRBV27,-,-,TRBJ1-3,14,CASSLREFGNTIYF,TGTGCCAGCAGTTTACGAGAATTTGGAAACACCATATATTTT
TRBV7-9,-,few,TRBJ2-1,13,CASSPGGFNEQFF,TGTGCCAGCAGCCCCGGGGGCTTTAATGAGCAGTTCTTC
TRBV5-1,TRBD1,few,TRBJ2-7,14,CASSPGQSIYEQYF,TGCGCCAGCAGCCCGGGACAGTCGATTTACGAGCAGTACTTC
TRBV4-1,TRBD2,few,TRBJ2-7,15,CASSRAGGPSYEQYF,TGCGCCAGCAGCCGAGCGGGAGGGCCTTCCTACGAGCAGTACTTC
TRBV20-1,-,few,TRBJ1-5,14,CSATAGRRNQPQHF,TGCAGTGCGACCGCGGGGAGGCGCAATCAGCCCCAGCATTTT
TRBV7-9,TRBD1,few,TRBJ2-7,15,CASSQGQGSTYEQYF,TGTGCCAGCAGCCAGGGACAGGGGTCCACCTACGAGCAGTACTTC
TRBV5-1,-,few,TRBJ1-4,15,CASSLAGSDNEKLFF,TGCGCCAGCAGCTTGGCCGGCAGTGATAATGAAAAACTGTTTTTT
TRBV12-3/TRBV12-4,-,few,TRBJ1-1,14,CASTPTVMNTEAFF,TGTGCCAGCACCCCGACAGTCATGAACACTGAAGCTTTCTTT
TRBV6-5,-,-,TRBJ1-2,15,CASSYSGRLDYGYTF,TGTGCCAGCAGTTACTCAGGCAGGCTTGACTATGGCTACACCTTC
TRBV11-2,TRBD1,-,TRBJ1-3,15,CASSQRQGAGNTIYF,TGTGCCAGCAGCCAGCGACAGGGGGCTGGAAACACCATATATTTT
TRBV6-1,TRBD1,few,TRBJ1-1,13,CASRVTGDTEAFF,TGTGCCAGCAGGGTGACAGGGGACACTGAAGCTTTCTTT
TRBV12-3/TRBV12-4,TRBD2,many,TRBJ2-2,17,CASSKTSGTINTGELFF,TGTGCCAGCAGTAAGACTAGCGGGACTATTAACACCGGGGAGCTGTTTTTT
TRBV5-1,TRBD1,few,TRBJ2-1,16,CASSFYGTGGSNEQFF,TGCGCCAGCAGCTTCTATGGGACAGGGGGTTCCAATGAGCAGTTCTTC
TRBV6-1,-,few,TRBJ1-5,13,CATARGGNQPQHF,TGTGCCACAGCCCGCGGGGGCAATCAGCCCCAGCATTTT
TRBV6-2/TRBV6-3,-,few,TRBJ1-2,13,CASSTVPGRGYTF,TGTGCCAGCAGCACGGTCCCAGGGAGAGGCTACACCTTC
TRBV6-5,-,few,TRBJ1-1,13,CASSFNRAPEAFF,TGTGCCAGCAGTTTTAACAGAGCACCTGAAGCTTTCTTT
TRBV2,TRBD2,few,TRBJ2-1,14,CASSVTSGGYEQFF,TGTGCCAGCAGTGTGACTAGCGGGGGCTATGAGCAGTTCTTC
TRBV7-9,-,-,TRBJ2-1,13,CASRTLDLNEQFF,TGTGCCAGCCGGACCCTGGACCTCAATGAGCAGTTCTTC
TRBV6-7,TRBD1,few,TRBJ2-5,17,CASSRSGGPVIVETQYF,TGTGCCAGCAGCCGGTCAGGGGGCCCCGTTATTGTAGAGACCCAGTACTTC
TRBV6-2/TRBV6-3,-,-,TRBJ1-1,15,CASSYPRVGDTEAFF,TGTGCCAGCAGTTACCCCAGGGTTGGGGACACTGAAGCTTTCTTT
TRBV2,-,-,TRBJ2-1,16,CASNKPSGLYYNEQFF,TGTGCCAGCAACAAACCCTCGGGACTGTACTACAATGAGCAGTTCTTC
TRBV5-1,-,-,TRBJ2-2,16,CASSFPGNANTGELFF,TGCGCCAGCAGCTTTCCGGGGAATGCGAACACCGGGGAGCTGTTTTTT
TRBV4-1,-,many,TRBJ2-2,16,CASSQGLVGIPGELFF,TGCGCCAGCAGCCAAGGACTAGTTGGGATTCCCGGGGAGCTGTTTTTT
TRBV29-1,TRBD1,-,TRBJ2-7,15,CSVEADRESEYEQYF,TGCAGCGTTGAAGCTGACAGGGAGTCAGAGTACGAGCAGTACTTC
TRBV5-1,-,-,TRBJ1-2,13,CASSLDAGSGYTF,TGCGCCAGCAGCTTGGATGCAGGGAGCGGCTACACCTTC
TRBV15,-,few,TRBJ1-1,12,CATSTQGLEAFF,TGTGCCACCAGCACACAGGGACTTGAAGCTTTCTTT
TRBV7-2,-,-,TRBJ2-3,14,CASSLEGVTDTQYF,TGTGCCAGCAGCTTGGAGGGGGTGACAGATACGCAGTATTTT
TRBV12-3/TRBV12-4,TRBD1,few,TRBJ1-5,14,CASSSGGQFQPQHF,TGTGCCAGCAGTTCAGGGGGACAGTTCCAGCCCCAGCATTTT
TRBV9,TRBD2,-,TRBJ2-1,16,CASSSRTSGDLREQFF,TGTGCCAGCAGCTCACGAACTAGCGGGGATCTTCGGGAGCAGTTCTTC
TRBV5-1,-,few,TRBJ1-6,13,CASSSESISPLHF,TGCGCCAGCAGCTCGGAATCTATATCACCCCTCCACTTT
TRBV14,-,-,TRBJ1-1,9,CASSQTAFF,TGTGCCAGCAGCCAGACAGCTTTCTTT
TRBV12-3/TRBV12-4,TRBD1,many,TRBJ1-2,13,CASSTDRNYGYTF,TGTGCCAGCAGTACGGACAGGAACTATGGCTACACCTTC
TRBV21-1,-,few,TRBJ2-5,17,CASSKELERGPQETQYF,TGTGCCAGCAGCAAAGAGTTAGAGCGGGGGCCTCAAGAGACCCAGTACTTC
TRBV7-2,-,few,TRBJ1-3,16,CASSSKPGISGNTIYF,TGTGCCAGCAGCTCGAAACCGGGAATCTCTGGAAACACCATATATTTT
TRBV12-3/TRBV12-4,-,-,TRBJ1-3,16,CASSDPGQSSGNTIYF,TGTGCCAGCAGTGATCCGGGACAAAGCTCTGGAAACACCATATATTTT
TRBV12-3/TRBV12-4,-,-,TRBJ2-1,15,CASVKGQRAYNEQFF,TGTGCCAGCGTGAAAGGGCAGAGAGCCTACAATGAGCAGTTCTTC
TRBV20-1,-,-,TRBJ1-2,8,CSAARTAF,TGCAGTGCTGCTCGGACGGCCTTC
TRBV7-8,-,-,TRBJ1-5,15,CASSLNIDRNQPQHF,TGTGCCAGCAGCCTTAACATCGACAGGAATCAGCCCCAGCATTTT
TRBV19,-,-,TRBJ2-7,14,CASSRTLGGYEQYF,TGTGCCAGTAGCCGGACCCTTGGGGGTTACGAGCAGTACTTC
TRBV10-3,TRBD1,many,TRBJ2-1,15,CAISESSRGFSEQFF,TGTGCCATCAGTGAGTCGAGCAGGGGGTTCAGTGAGCAGTTCTTC
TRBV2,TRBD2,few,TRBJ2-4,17,CASSDLGGGLAKNIQYF,TGTGCCAGCAGTGATTTGGGGGGGGGTCTAGCCAAAAACATTCAGTACTTC